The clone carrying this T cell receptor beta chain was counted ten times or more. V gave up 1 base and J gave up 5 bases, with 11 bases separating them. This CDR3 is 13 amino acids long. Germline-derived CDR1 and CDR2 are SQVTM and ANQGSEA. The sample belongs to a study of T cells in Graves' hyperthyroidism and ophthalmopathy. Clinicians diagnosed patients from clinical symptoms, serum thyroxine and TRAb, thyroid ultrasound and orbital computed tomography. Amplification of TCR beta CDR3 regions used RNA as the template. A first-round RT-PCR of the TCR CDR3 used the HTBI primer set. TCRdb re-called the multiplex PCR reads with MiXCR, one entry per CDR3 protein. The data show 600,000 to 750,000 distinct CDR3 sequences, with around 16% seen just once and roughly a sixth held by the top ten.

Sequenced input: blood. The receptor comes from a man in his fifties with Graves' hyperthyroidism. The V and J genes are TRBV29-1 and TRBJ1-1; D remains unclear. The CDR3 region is CSVEGPTSTEAFF. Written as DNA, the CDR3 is TGCAGCGTTGAAGGACCGACGAGTACTGAAGCTTTCTTT.